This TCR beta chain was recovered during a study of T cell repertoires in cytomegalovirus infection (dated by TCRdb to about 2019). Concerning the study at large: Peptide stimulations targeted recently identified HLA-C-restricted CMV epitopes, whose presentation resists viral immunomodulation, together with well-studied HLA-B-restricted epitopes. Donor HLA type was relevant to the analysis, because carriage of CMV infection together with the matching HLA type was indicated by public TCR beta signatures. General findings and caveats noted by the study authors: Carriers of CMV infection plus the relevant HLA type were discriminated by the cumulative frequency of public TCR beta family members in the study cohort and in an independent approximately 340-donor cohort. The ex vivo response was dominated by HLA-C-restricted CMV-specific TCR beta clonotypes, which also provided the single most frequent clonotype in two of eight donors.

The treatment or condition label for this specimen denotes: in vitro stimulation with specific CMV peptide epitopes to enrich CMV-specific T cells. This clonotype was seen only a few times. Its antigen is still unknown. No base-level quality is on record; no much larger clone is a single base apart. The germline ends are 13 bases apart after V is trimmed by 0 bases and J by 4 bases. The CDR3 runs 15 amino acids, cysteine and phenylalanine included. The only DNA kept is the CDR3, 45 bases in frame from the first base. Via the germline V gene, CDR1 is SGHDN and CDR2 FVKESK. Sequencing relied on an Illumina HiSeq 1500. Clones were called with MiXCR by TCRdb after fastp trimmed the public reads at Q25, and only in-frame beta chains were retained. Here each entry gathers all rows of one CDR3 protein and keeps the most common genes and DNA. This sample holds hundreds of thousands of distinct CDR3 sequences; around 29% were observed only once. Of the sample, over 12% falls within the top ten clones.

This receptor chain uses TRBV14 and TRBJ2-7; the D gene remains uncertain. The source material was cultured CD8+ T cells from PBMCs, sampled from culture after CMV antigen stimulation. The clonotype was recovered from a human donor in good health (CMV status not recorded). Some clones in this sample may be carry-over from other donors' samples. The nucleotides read TGTGCCAGCAGCCAAGATTTCCAGGTCCCTTACGAGCAGTACTTC. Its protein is CASSQDFQVPYEQYF.